A single sample gave rise to the 25 T cell receptor beta chains below, sequenced in a study of technical replicates of blood from a handful of donors. Sequenced by immunoSEQ multiplex PCR; TCRdb stores in-frame clones only, minus some. The sample lists under 90,000 clones; roughly 94% were seen once. Sequencing input: T cells isolated from PBMCs. Receptors originate from a human donor in good health.

The chain combines TRBV5-6 with TRBJ1-6; no firm D call. This CDR3 spans 14 amino acids. Between the trimmed V and J ends, which lost 3 bases and 4 bases, there was a span of 8 bases. Germline CDR1 and CDR2: SGHDT and YYEEEE. The CDR3 is CASSYREYNSPLHF. The CDR3 DNA reads as TGTGCCAGCAGCTACCGGGAGTATAATTCACCCCTCCACTTT.

This chain joins TRBV19 and TRBJ1-1, with 7 bases fitting TRBD1. The CDR3 is 13 residues long. V trimming: 8 bases; J trimming: 2 bases; junction bases outside the gene matches: 5. Germline V gives CDR1 LNHDA, CDR2 SQIVND (reference sequence). CDR3: CASGDRDNTEAFF. CDR3 in DNA: TGTGCCAGTGGAGACAGGGACAACACTGAAGCTTTCTTT.

The chain carries TRBV2 and TRBJ2-7; D gene ambiguous. V lost 4 bases and J 3 bases, leaving 7 bases between the germline ends. Per the germline V gene, CDR1 is SNHLY and CDR2 is FYNNEI. The CDR3 spans 12 residues. The CDR3 loop reads CASSVQFYEQYF. The CDR3 DNA is TGTGCCAGCAGTGTACAGTTCTACGAGCAGTACTTC.

The J gene is TRBJ2-1, the V gene TRBV30; 13 nucleotides align to TRBD2. Germline V CDR1 and CDR2: GTSNPN, SVGIG (reference sequence). The CDR3 spans 18 residues. After removal of 4 bases from V and 5 bases from J, the junction contained 14 bases not matched to a gene. This CDR3 reads CAWIPQGGLAGSNNEQFF. The DNA of the CDR3 is TGTGCCTGGATTCCCCAGGGGGGACTAGCGGGAAGCAACAATGAGCAGTTCTTC.

The chain combines TRBV13 with TRBJ2-1; D may be TRBD2 (7 bases). The CDR3 has 13 residues. CDR1 is PRHDT and CDR2 is FYEKMQ in the germline V gene (reference sequence). V shed 2 bases and J shed 9 bases, with 11 bases lying between them. The CDR3 bases are TGTGCCAGCAGCTTAAGGGGGGGTAGTGAGCAGTTCTTC. Translated, it gives CASSLRGGSEQFF.

J is TRBJ1-2 and V is TRBV15; the D gene is possibly TRBD1 (5 bases). Trimming removed 3 bases from V and 3 bases from J, with 8 bases in between. Per the germline V gene, CDR1 is LNHNV and CDR2 is YYDKDF (reference sequence). This CDR3 is built from 13 residues. Here the CDR3 DNA reads TGTGCCACCAGCAGGGACACAGACTATGGCTACACCTTC. Its protein is CATSRDTDYGYTF.

The V call is TRBV2, the J call TRBJ2-5; 7 bases agree with TRBD1. V shed 10 bases and J 5 bases; nucleotides not matched to a gene: 7. The CDR3 is made up of 12 amino acids. Germline CDR1 and CDR2: SNHLY and FYNNEI. The CDR3 DNA follows: TGTGCCACCGGACAGGATTGGGAGACCCAGTACTTC. It translates to CATGQDWETQYF. The complete variable domain, with remaining parts taken from reference TRBV2 and TRBJ2-5, reads EPEVTQTPSHQVTQMGQEVILRCVPISNHLYFYWYRQILGQKVEFLVSFYNNEISEKSEIFDDQFSVERPDGSNFTLKIRSTKLEDSAMYFCATGQDWETQYFGPGTRLLVL.

The chain has TRBV2 and TRBJ2-7; tentatively, D is TRBD1 (6 bases). Germline CDR1 reads SNHLY; CDR2 reads FYNNEI. CDR3 length equals 18 residues. Trimming pared 6 bases from V and 4 bases from J, leaving 28 bases between. For the CDR3, the DNA is TGTGCCAGCAGGGACGGGACACTCATTCCCCACTTTTCTTACGAGCAGTACTTC. It translates to CASRDGTLIPHFSYEQYF.

The rearrangement joins TRBV19 to TRBJ1-5; D is undetermined. The ends were cut back, 3 bases at V and 0 bases at J, with 18 bases in the middle. The CDR3 has 18 amino acids. Germline assignment: CDR1 LNHDA and CDR2 SQIVND (reference sequence). The CDR3 region has the DNA TGTGCCAGTAGTATCCATTTCGGGAAACTGGGTAGCAATCAGCCCCAGCATTTT. This translates into CASSIHFGKLGSNQPQHF.

The gene calls are TRBV6-1 and TRBJ1-1; TRBD1 is a possible D gene (6 bases). CDR3 size: 13 residues. The germline CDR1 and CDR2 sequences are MNHNS and SASEGT. The V gene lost 6 bases and the J gene lost 6 bases, with 14 bases spanning the gap. This CDR3 is CASRYTGYPEAFF. The DNA of the CDR3 is TGTGCCAGCAGATATACAGGGTACCCTGAAGCTTTCTTT.

The chain is built from TRBV9 and TRBJ1-3, with unresolved D. CDR3 length: 15 amino acids. Trimming pared 4 bases from V and 4 bases from J, leaving 15 bases between. The germline gives CDR1 SGDLS, CDR2 YYNGEE. Here the CDR3 reads CASSFDTTTGNTIYF. The DNA for the CDR3 is TGTGCCAGCAGCTTCGACACGACCACGGGAAACACCATATATTTT.

The V call is TRBV19, the J call TRBJ2-1, with 12 bases aligning to TRBD2. The CDR3 covers 15 residues. Germline CDR1 reads LNHDA; CDR2 reads SQIVND (reference sequence). Trimming removed 3 bases from V and 8 bases from J; junction bases left unmatched: 5. In DNA form, the CDR3 reads TGTGCCAGTAGTATCGGACTAGCGGGAATGTATGAGCAGTTCTTC. Translating it yields CASSIGLAGMYEQFF.

The chain has TRBV6-5 and TRBJ1-2, with TRBD1 matching 7 bases. This CDR3 contains 15 residues. Germline-derived CDR1 and CDR2 are MNHEY and SVGAGI. With V trimmed by 7 bases and J by 8 bases, 16 bases remained unmatched. The CDR3 spells CASTPIRQGNKGYTF. The CDR3 nucleotides are TGTGCCAGCACACCGATTCGACAGGGAAATAAGGGCTACACCTTC.

This clone has only a few counts. The gene calls are TRBV11-3 and TRBJ1-1; 8 nucleotides match TRBD1. The CDR3 length is 17 residues. Germline V gene data show CDR1 as SGHNT and CDR2 as YENEEA. J gave up 1 base and V 1 base, and 8 bases lay outside the gene matches. Here the CDR3 DNA reads TGTGCCAGCAGCTTAGGGGGGGGACAGGCTCCGAACACTGAAGCTTTCTTT. This translates into CASSLGGGQAPNTEAFF. The full variable domain, rest sourced from reference TRBV11-3 and TRBJ1-1, is EAGVVQSPRYKIIEKKQPVAFWCNPISGHNTLYWYLQNLGQGPELLIRYENEEAVDDSQLPKDRFSAERLKGVDSTLKIQPAELGDSAVYLCASSLGGGQAPNTEAFFGQGTRLTVV.

The chain combines TRBV5-3 with TRBJ2-1, with 12 positions matching TRBD2. TRBV5-3 is filed as an ORF, its function uncertain. This CDR3 spans 14 amino acids. Unmatched junction bases numbered 2, after V lost 10 bases and J lost 0 bases. The CDR3 nucleotides read TGTGCCTTACTAGCGGGAGGCTCCTACAATGAGCAGTTCTTC. Its translation: CALLAGGSYNEQFF.

This clone was counted a single time. The CDR3 region is CASSFGQTGELFF. The CDR3, as DNA: TGTGCCAGCAGCTTCGGACAGACCGGGGAGCTGTTTTTT. V and J are TRBV7-7 and TRBJ2-2, with D possibly being TRBD1 (6 bases). Trimming cost V 3 bases and J 5 bases, with 7 bases left between them. The CDR3 spans 13 residues. Germline V CDR1 and CDR2: SSHAT, FNYEAQ (reference sequence).

This clone was detected once. This chain uses TRBV5-1 with TRBJ2-3; 8 positions match TRBD1. The germline V gene has CDR1 SGHRS and CDR2 YFSETQ. This CDR3 region has 16 residues. After removal of 7 bases from V and 0 bases from J, the junction contained 10 bases not matched to a gene. As DNA, the CDR3 is TGCGCCAGCTCGACCGCTGCAGGGGGCAGCACAGATACGCAGTATTTT. It translates to CASSTAAGGSTDTQYF.

V gene TRBV28 combines with J gene TRBJ2-3, with 8 bases lining up with TRBD2. The germline gives CDR1 MDHEN, CDR2 SYDVKM. The ends lost 6 bases at V and 0 bases at J; junction bases unmatched: 5. This CDR3 comprises 15 residues. The CDR3 nucleotides read TGTGCCAGCAGCCTAGCGGGTTTGAGCACAGATACGCAGTATTTT. Its protein is CASSLAGLSTDTQYF. Looking up the rest from reference TRBV28 and TRBJ2-3 gives the full variable domain: DVKVTQSSRYLVKRTGEKVFLECVQDMDHENMFWYRQDPGLGLRLIYFSYDVKMKEKGDIPEGYSVSREKKERFSLILESASTNQTSMYLCASSLAGLSTDTQYFGPGTRLTVL.

This sequence joins TRBV2 and TRBJ1-2; D unresolved. CDR3 length equals 10 residues. Germline V gene lookup returns CDR1 SNHLY and CDR2 FYNNEI. V was clipped by 4 bases and J by 8 bases, with 5 bases between them. The CDR3 bases are TGTGCCAGCAGTGCATTCGGCTACACCTTC. As protein: CASSAFGYTF.

The chain recombines TRBV15 with TRBJ2-3, with 10 bases aligning to TRBD2. V dropped 0 bases and J dropped 4; count of bases not matched to a gene: 7. Germline CDR1 and CDR2: LNHNV and YYDKDF (reference sequence). The CDR3 has 17 residues. In DNA form, the CDR3 reads TGTGCCACCAGCAGAGACTATAGACTAGCGGGCTCAGATACGCAGTATTTT. Its translation is CATSRDYRLAGSDTQYF. Combining the CDR3 with reference TRBV15 and TRBJ2-3 gives the whole variable domain DAMVIQNPRYQVTQFGKPVTLSCSQTLNHNVMYWYQQKSSQAPKLLFHYYDKDFNNEADTPDNFQSRRPNTSFCFLDIRSPGLGDTAMYLCATSRDYRLAGSDTQYFGPGTRLTVL.

The chain combines TRBV19 with TRBJ2-6; D is perhaps TRBD1 (5 bases). This CDR3 region has 15 residues. CDR1 and CDR2 (germline): LNHDA, SQIVND (reference sequence). Trimming took 3 bases from V and 0 from J, leaving 6 bases between them. Here the CDR3 DNA reads TGTGCCAGTAGTATGACAGTCTCTGGGGCCAACGTCCTGACTTTC. Its protein is CASSMTVSGANVLTF. Full variable domain (outside the CDR3, taken from reference TRBV19 and TRBJ2-6): DGGITQSPKYLFRKEGQNVTLSCEQNLNHDAMYWYRQDPGQGLRLIYYSQIVNDFQKGDIAEGYSVSREKKESFPLTVTSAQKNPTAFYLCASSMTVSGANVLTFGAGSRLTVL.

The CDR3 bases are TGTGCCATACCGAAAAGGACAGGCAAGAGGGGAACTAATGAAAAACTGTTTTTT. This codes for CAIPKRTGKRGTNEKLFF. This sequence joins TRBV10-3 and TRBJ1-4; 7 positions match TRBD1. V shed 9 bases and J 1 base; nucleotides not matched to a gene: 17. This CDR3 contains 18 residues. Per germline, CDR1 ENHRY and CDR2 SYGVKD.

The genes are TRBV15 and TRBJ1-4, with D uncertain. V shed 0 bases and J shed 1 base, with 6 bases lying between them. This CDR3 has 15 amino acids. Per the germline V gene, CDR1 is LNHNV and CDR2 is YYDKDF (reference sequence). The DNA of the CDR3 is TGTGCCACCAGCAGAGACGGGGAAACTAATGAAAAACTGTTTTTT. It encodes CATSRDGETNEKLFF.

The chain employs TRBV9 and TRBJ2-3; weak D call: TRBD1 (6 bases). CDR3 length: 14 amino acids. CDR1 is SGDLS and CDR2 is YYNGEE in the germline V gene. Trimming removed 1 base at V and 5 bases at J, with 11 bases between. CDR3 residues: CASSVSQGQDTQYF. In DNA, the CDR3 is TGTGCCAGCAGCGTAAGCCAGGGGCAAGATACGCAGTATTTT.

The V and J genes are TRBV30 and TRBJ1-1; D remains unclear. This CDR3 is built from 15 residues. Trimming removed 0 bases at V and 6 bases at J, with 17 bases between. Germline V CDR1 and CDR2: GTSNPN, SVGIG (reference sequence). The CDR3: CAWSVHPLGSPEAFF. The DNA for the CDR3 is TGTGCCTGGAGTGTCCATCCCCTGGGGAGCCCTGAAGCTTTCTTT.